This TCR beta chain was found in a study of early T cells in non-severe SARS-CoV-2 infection. Study at large: Chains were not paired, and sequencing was done on bulk RNA from unsorted whole blood. Study-level points and caveats: Missing private and CD4 specificities, VDJdb matching favored anti-spike CD8 responses.

This clonotype was found many times. The antigen is unknown. The TCR library protocol attached unique molecular identifiers to the individual cDNA molecules. TCRdb reprocessed the 5' RACE reads via MiXCR and lists one record per CDR3 protein. The data contain tens of thousands of distinct CDR3 sequences, around 5.7% of them singletons. The source is an adult who was a healthcare worker with PCR-confirmed SARS-CoV-2 infection or an uninfected control (not recorded which). The sequencing here drew on whole blood, taken at baseline.

The CDR3 spells CASSPGSTEAFF. In DNA, the CDR3 is TGTGCCAGCAGTCCAGGGTCGACTGAAGCTTTCTTT. The rearrangement joins TRBV6-5 to TRBJ1-1; possible D gene TRBD1, 5 bases. The germline CDR1 and CDR2 sequences are MNHEY and SVGAGI. V was cut by 5 bases and J by 5 bases, with 9 bases left in between. The CDR3 has 12 amino acids.